A selection of T cell receptor beta chains follows, all from one sample in a study of blood T cell repertoires in COVID-19. The data were produced by immunoSEQ multiplex PCR, yet TCRdb's version contains in-frame clones alone and is incomplete. Among 300,000 or so clones, about nine tenths were seen once, and the ten largest hold about 9.4%. The specimen was PBMCs or T cells enriched from blood (not recorded which). These receptors came from a young woman who had recovered from COVID-19. Each CDR3 is given with its conserved first and last residue. Each record gives: V gene, J gene, clone size, D gene, CDR3 DNA, CDR3 protein. A D gene is named only where the DNA matches it firmly. Clone size is given for some rows only: seen once, a few or many times, or a class if the clone is expanded.

>TRBV27|TRBJ2-7|once|TRBD2
TGTGCCAGCAGTTTTGCGGGGGTGTACGAGCAGTACTTC
CASSFAGVYEQYF
>TRBV5-1|TRBJ1-1|NA|TRBD1
TGCGCCAGCAGCTTGCACTCGGGACAGTTGAACACTGAAGCTTTCTTT
CASSLHSGQLNTEAFF
>TRBV18|TRBJ1-1|NA|TRBD1
TGTGCCAGCTCACCCCCGGACAGGGGTGGGACTGAAGCTTTCTTT
CASSPPDRGGTEAFF
>TRBV13|TRBJ1-6|NA|TRBD1
TGTGCCAGCAGCACCCGGGACAGGGGGTCCCTTTCACCCCTCCACTTT
CASSTRDRGSLSPLHF
>TRBV25-1|TRBJ2-7|NA|TRBD1
TGTGCCAGCATATCAGACAGGGGTGCCAAGGTCGAGCAGTACTTC
CASISDRGAKVEQYF
>TRBV29-1|TRBJ2-7|NA|TRBD1
TGCAGCGTCCGGACAGGTCTCGGCGAGCAGTACTTC
CSVRTGLGEQYF
>TRBV5-1|TRBJ2-1|NA|NA
TGCGCCAGCAGCTTGGGGGACAAGGGCTCCTACAATGAGCAGTTCTTC
CASSLGDKGSYNEQFF
>TRBV19|TRBJ1-2|NA|TRBD1
TGTGCCAGTAGTATCTCCCCGACAGGGATCAACTATGGCTACACCTTC
CASSISPTGINYGYTF
>TRBV27|TRBJ1-2|NA|TRBD1
TGTGCCAGCAGTCGACAGGGCGACTATGGCTACACCTTC
CASSRQGDYGYTF
>TRBV19|TRBJ2-3|NA|NA
TGTGCCAGTAGTATAGGTACGAGTCGAACAGATACGCAGTATTTT
CASSIGTSRTDTQYF
>TRBV30|TRBJ1-4|NA|TRBD1
TGTGCCTGGAGTGGGGGGACAGGGAATGAAAAACTGTTTTTT
CAWSGGTGNEKLFF
>TRBV9|TRBJ1-5|NA|NA
TGTGCCAGCAGTACAGGGACCAATCAGCCCCAGCATTTT
CASSTGTNQPQHF
>TRBV5-1|TRBJ1-1|NA|NA
TGCGCCAGCAGCACGGGACAAAACGTCTATGAAGCTTTCTTT
CASSTGQNVYEAFF
>TRBV12-5|TRBJ1-1|NA|NA
TGTGCTAGTGGTTTGGTACTAGGGGGTGACACTGAAGCTTTCTTT
CASGLVLGGDTEAFF
>TRBV29-1|TRBJ2-5|few|TRBD1
TGCAGCGCGGGACAGCCCCAAGAGACCCAGTACTTC
CSAGQPQETQYF
>TRBV7-2|TRBJ2-3|NA|NA
TGTGCCAGCAGCCACCGGGTCACAGTAGGGGCAGATACGCAGTATTTT
CASSHRVTVGADTQYF
>TRBV30|TRBJ1-1|NA|NA
TGTGCCTGGAGGGACCGGGGGGGTAAGGCTGAAGCTTTCTTT
CAWRDRGGKAEAFF
>TRBV27|TRBJ2-7|NA|TRBD1
TGTGCCAGCAGCCTCGACAGGGGGCACGAGCAGTACTTC
CASSLDRGHEQYF
>TRBV19|TRBJ1-5|NA|NA
TGTGCCAGTAAGTGGACAGACCCCCAGCATTTT
CASKWTDPQHF
>TRBV9|TRBJ2-5|NA|NA
TGTGCCAGCAGCGTATTGGGAGGAGGAGAGACCCAGTACTTC
CASSVLGGGETQYF
>TRBV7-3|TRBJ2-7|once|TRBD2
TGTGCCAGCAGCCAGGCAGCCGGGAGGGCCTACGAGCAGTACTTC
CASSQAAGRAYEQYF
>TRBV2|TRBJ1-6|NA|TRBD1
TGTGCCACTTCGAGACAGGGGGTAGGGTCACCCCTCCACTTT
CATSRQGVGSPLHF
>TRBV7-9|TRBJ2-7|NA|NA
TGTGCCAGCAGCTTAGAGCCCTCCAGGGGCTACTCCTACGAGCAGTACTTC
CASSLEPSRGYSYEQYF
>TRBV10-1|TRBJ2-1|NA|NA
TGCGCCAGCAGTGAGTCCAAACGGGGGACCTACAATGAGCAGTTCTTC
CASSESKRGTYNEQFF
>TRBV7-2|TRBJ1-6|NA|NA
TGTGCCAGCAGCTTAGAGGAGAGGGGGAGCTCCTATAATTCACCCCTCCACTTT
CASSLEERGSSYNSPLHF
>TRBV4-1|TRBJ2-5|NA|TRBD2
TGCGCCAGCAGCCCCCAAGCGGGAGTACGGCAAGAGACCCAGTACTTC
CASSPQAGVRQETQYF
>TRBV5-6|TRBJ2-2|once|NA
TGTGCCAGCAGCTTGAGGGACACGGCGAACACCGGGGAGCTGTTTTTT
CASSLRDTANTGELFF
>TRBV12-2|TRBJ1-2|NA|NA
TGTGCAAGTCGCACTAGGTGGCACGACCTCTATGGCTACACCTTC
CASRTRWHDLYGYTF
>TRBV11-2|TRBJ1-4|few|TRBD1
TGTGCCAGCAGCTACTACAGGGGAGCAACTAATGAAAAACTGTTTTTT
CASSYYRGATNEKLFF
>TRBV7-9|TRBJ1-2|once|NA
TGTGCCAGCAGCCCGATGAGCGGTTCTAACTATGGCTACACCTTC
CASSPMSGSNYGYTF
>TRBV9|TRBJ2-3|NA|TRBD2
TGTGCCAGCAGCTCCCGAGGGGGGACTAGCGGAGATACGCAGTATTTT
CASSSRGGTSGDTQYF
>TRBV11-2|TRBJ2-1|NA|TRBD1
TGTGCCAGCAGCTCACGGGACAGGGGTCGTGAGCAGTTCTTC
CASSSRDRGREQFF
>TRBV29-1|TRBJ2-5|NA|NA
TGCAGCGTTGAAGGGAGGGCCGAACAAGAGACCCAGTACTTC
CSVEGRAEQETQYF
>TRBV30|TRBJ2-1|NA|TRBD1
TGTGCCTGGAGTGTACAGGGGATTTATGAGCAGTTCTTC
CAWSVQGIYEQFF
>TRBV5-1|TRBJ2-3|NA|TRBD1
TGCGCCAGCAGCTTGGTTGGGACAGGGGCAGATACGCAGTATTTT
CASSLVGTGADTQYF
>TRBV6-5|TRBJ1-2|few|NA
TGTGCCAGCAGTTACCAACAGGGCTCCTATGGCTACACCTTC
CASSYQQGSYGYTF
>TRBV18|TRBJ1-1|NA|NA
TGTGCCAGCTCTCGGCGGGGACGACCATCTATGAACACTGAAGCTTTCTTT
CASSRRGRPSMNTEAFF
>TRBV19|TRBJ2-3|once|NA
TGTGCCAGTAGTATGTATGTGGCCCCAAAGGGGGATACGCAGTATTTT
CASSMYVAPKGDTQYF